Listed below are T cell receptor beta chains from one sample, sequenced in a study of OX40 agonist ivuxolimab in advanced cancers. Measured with immunoSEQ multiplex PCR; TCRdb has only the in-frame clones, and not every one. The sample lists tens of thousands of clones; roughly nine tenths were seen once. This sample comprised CD4+ or CD8+ T cells sorted from blood, obtained in a trial of the OX40 agonist ivuxolimab. Receptors originate from an adult with an advanced solid tumor such as melanoma, head and neck, liver or kidney cancer. Each CDR3 is given with its conserved first and last residue. Each record gives: J gene, D gene, clone size, V gene, CDR3 protein, CDR3 DNA. A D gene is named only where the DNA matches it firmly. Only some rows state a clone size, as once, few, many or a class for expanded clones.

>TRBJ2-1|.|.|TRBV18
CASSPGQGGWNEQFF
TGTGCCAGCTCACCGGGGCAGGGAGGTTGGAATGAGCAGTTCTTC
>TRBJ2-4|.|once|TRBV7-8
CASSLAGGLELAKNIQYF
TGTGCCAGCAGCTTAGCGGGAGGACTTGAACTAGCCAAAAACATTCAGTACTTC
>TRBJ2-2|.|.|TRBV7-3
CASSFDPSYTGELFF
TGTGCCAGCAGCTTCGACCCATCGTACACCGGGGAGCTGTTTTTT
>TRBJ1-3|.|.|TRBV7-8
CASSLYRRDSGNTIYF
TGTGCCAGCAGCTTATACCGGCGAGATTCTGGAAACACCATATATTTT
>TRBJ1-1|.|.|TRBV19
CASSIQGGMGTEAFF
TGTGCCAGTAGTATACAAGGAGGCATGGGCACTGAAGCTTTCTTT
>TRBJ2-2|.|.|TRBV18
CASRTVNTGELFF
TGTGCCAGTCGGACGGTGAACACCGGGGAGCTGTTTTTT
>TRBJ1-2|.|.|TRBV6-1
CASSYGTQYGYTF
TGTGCCAGCAGCTACGGGACCCAATATGGCTACACCTTC
>TRBJ2-2|.|.|TRBV5-6
CASNSVTGELFF
TGTGCCAGCAACAGCGTTACCGGGGAGCTGTTTTTT
>TRBJ2-2|.|once|TRBV7-9
CASSSPIIDGELFF
TGTGCCAGCAGCTCCCCAATAATTGACGGGGAGCTGTTTTTT
>TRBJ2-2|.|.|TRBV2
CASISDLTPGELFF
TGTGCCAGCATTTCCGATCTTACACCCGGGGAGCTGTTTTTT
>TRBJ2-5|.|.|TRBV19
CASSQFGYGETQYF
TGTGCCAGTAGCCAGTTTGGGTATGGGGAGACCCAGTACTTC
>TRBJ2-7|TRBD2|.|TRBV28
CASSSPGLRYEQYF
TGTGCCAGCAGTTCTCCGGGACTACGCTACGAGCAGTACTTC
>TRBJ2-7|TRBD2|.|TRBV5-1
CASSLDAGANSYEQYF
TGCGCCAGCAGCTTGGATGCGGGAGCAAACTCCTACGAGCAGTACTTC
>TRBJ2-7|.|.|TRBV6-5
CASSYGRTYEQYF
TGTGCCAGCAGTTACGGCAGAACCTACGAGCAGTACTTC
>TRBJ2-2|.|.|TRBV4-2
CASSQPTGNTGELFF
TGTGCCAGCAGCCAACCCACAGGGAACACCGGGGAGCTGTTTTTT
>TRBJ2-7|.|.|TRBV19
CASSILDRPPYEQYF
TGTGCCAGTAGTATTCTCGACAGGCCACCCTACGAGCAGTACTTC
>TRBJ2-7|TRBD1|once|TRBV6-6
CASSYSGQGSYEQYF
TGTGCCAGCAGTTACTCAGGACAGGGAAGCTACGAGCAGTACTTC
>TRBJ1-5|.|few|TRBV28
CASSRPIEPQHF
TGTGCCAGCAGTCGCCCAATCGAGCCCCAGCATTTT
>TRBJ2-3|.|.|TRBV18
CASSQQGTDTQYF
TGTGCCAGCTCACAACAGGGCACAGATACGCAGTATTTT
>TRBJ2-7|.|.|TRBV7-2
CASSPRSYEQYF
TGTGCCAGCAGCCCCCGTTCTTACGAGCAGTACTTC
>TRBJ2-7|TRBD1|.|TRBV6-1
CASSEAIGTGGYEQYF
TGTGCCAGCAGTGAAGCGATCGGGACAGGGGGCTACGAGCAGTACTTC
>TRBJ1-2|.|.|TRBV30
CAWTPARAYGYTF
TGTGCCTGGACTCCGGCCCGGGCCTATGGCTACACCTTC
>TRBJ1-3|.|few|TRBV6-5
CASSYWGAQGNTIYF
TGTGCCAGCAGTTACTGGGGGGCGCAAGGAAACACCATATATTTT
>TRBJ1-2|.|.|TRBV18
CASSRGTRGYTF
TGTGCCAGCTCACGGGGGACCCGCGGCTACACCTTC
>TRBJ1-3|.|.|TRBV11-2
CASSGQGTNTIYF
TGTGCCAGCAGCGGCCAGGGTACAAACACCATATATTTT
>TRBJ2-7|.|.|TRBV19
CASTPGHTGSYEQYF
TGTGCCAGTACCCCGGGACACACCGGTAGCTACGAGCAGTACTTC
>TRBJ2-1|TRBD2|.|TRBV28
CASSLGLAGGFSYNEQFF
TGTGCCAGCAGCCTGGGGCTAGCGGGAGGATTTTCCTACAATGAGCAGTTCTTC
>TRBJ1-5|.|.|TRBV18
CASSLQGNQPQHF
TGTGCCAGCTCACTGCAGGGGAATCAGCCCCAGCATTTT
>TRBJ2-2|.|.|TRBV7-9
CASSPLISTGELFF
TGTGCCAGCAGCCCCCTTATTTCGACGGGGGAGCTGTTTTTT
>TRBJ1-1|.|once|TRBV28
CASSGSWAEAFF
TGTGCCAGCAGTGGTTCCTGGGCTGAAGCTTTCTTT
>TRBJ1-1|.|.|TRBV5-5
CASSLIGVTEAFF
TGTGCCAGCAGCTTGATAGGGGTGACTGAAGCTTTCTTT
>TRBJ2-2|TRBD2|.|TRBV6-5
CASLLAGVGSGELFF
TGTGCCAGCCTCCTAGCGGGAGTAGGGTCCGGGGAGCTGTTTTTT
>TRBJ2-5|TRBD2|.|TRBV7-9
CASSLDGPSGRIYF
TGTGCCAGCAGCTTAGACGGGCCTAGCGGGAGGATATACTTC
>TRBJ2-7|TRBD2|.|TRBV7-8
CASSSLSGRAVYEQYF
TGTGCCAGCAGCTCCCTTAGCGGGAGGGCGGTCTACGAGCAGTACTTC
>TRBJ2-5|.|.|TRBV18
CASSRSLKETQYF
TGTGCCAGCTCACGGAGCCTCAAAGAGACCCAGTACTTC
>TRBJ2-7|TRBD1|.|TRBV5-1
CASSNRQGRYEQYF
TGCGCCAGCAGCAACAGACAGGGGCGCTACGAGCAGTATTTC
>TRBJ1-2|.|few|TRBV18
CASSPDRRGGYTF
TGTGCCAGCTCGCCGGACCGGAGGGGCGGCTACACCTTC
>TRBJ2-1|TRBD2|.|TRBV5-5
CASSLGSGTSGNEQFF
TGTGCCAGCAGCTTGGGGAGTGGGACTAGCGGTAATGAGCAGTTCTTC
>TRBJ2-2|TRBD2|.|TRBV7-9
CASSLRSSGNTGELFF
TGTGCCAGCAGCTTACGGTCTAGCGGGAACACCGGGGAGCTGTTTTTT
>TRBJ2-1|TRBD2|.|TRBV27
CASSLSPGLAGGRNEQFF
TGTGCCAGCAGTTTATCCCCGGGACTAGCGGGAGGGCGTAATGAGCAGTTCTTC
>TRBJ2-7|.|once|TRBV11-2
CASSYQTTRLGQYF
TGTGCCAGCAGCTATCAAACTACACGGTTAGGGCAGTACTTC
>TRBJ2-7|TRBD2|.|TRBV6-1
CASSRGEGLSEQYF
TGTGCCAGCAGTCGCGGGGAGGGACTTAGTGAGCAGTACTTC
>TRBJ2-1|.|.|TRBV7-2
CASSLRAGDYNEQFF
TGTGCCAGCAGTCTAAGGGCAGGGGACTACAATGAGCAGTTCTTC
>TRBJ2-7|.|.|TRBV11-2
CASSEGEVGEQYF
TGTGCCAGCAGCGAGGGGGAGGTAGGGGAGCAGTACTTC
>TRBJ1-6|.|.|TRBV5-6
CASSVGAGDSPLHF
TGTGCCAGCAGCGTGGGGGCGGGTGATTCACCCCTCCACTTT
>TRBJ2-2|TRBD2|.|TRBV5-1
CASSLLAGAGTGELFF
TGCGCCAGCAGCTTACTAGCGGGAGCGGGTACCGGGGAGCTGTTTTTT
>TRBJ1-2|.|.|TRBV30
CAWSGGGYTF
TGTGCCTGGAGTGGGGGGGGCTACACCTTC
>TRBJ2-3|TRBD2|.|TRBV9
CASSVASGRANTQYF
TGTGCCAGCAGCGTAGCTAGCGGGAGGGCAAATACGCAGTATTTT
>TRBJ1-1|.|.|TRBV7-2
CASSFYGNTEAFF
TGTGCCAGCAGCTTTTACGGGAACACTGAAGCTTTCTTT
>TRBJ2-7|TRBD1|.|TRBV19
CASSTRDRGLYEQYF
TGTGCCAGTAGTACCCGGGACAGGGGGCTGTACGAGCAGTACTTC
>TRBJ1-1|.|.|TRBV19
CASSIEWSKNTEAFF
TGTGCCAGTAGCATAGAATGGAGCAAGAACACTGAAGCTTTCTTT
>TRBJ2-3|.|.|TRBV20-1
CSARRDTQYF
TGCAGTGCCAGAAGAGATACGCAGTATTTT
>TRBJ2-7|.|.|TRBV7-6
CASSFSSLRRPSYEQYF
TGTGCCAGCAGCTTCTCGTCATTGAGGCGGCCCTCCTACGAGCAGTACTTC
>TRBJ2-1|.|.|TRBV13
CASSFGGTLIYNEQFF
TGTGCCAGCAGCTTCGGAGGGACCCTTATTTACAATGAGCAGTTCTTC
>TRBJ2-7|.|.|TRBV18
CASSRSRGGGLSSYEQYF
TGTGCCAGCTCACGTTCGAGGGGTGGCGGGTTGAGCTCCTACGAGCAGTACTTC